Below are 15 T cell receptor beta chains sequenced from a single sample in a study of blood T cell repertoires in COVID-19 (dated by TCRdb to the early 2020s). The library was made by the immunoSEQ multiplex PCR assay. This immuneACCESS table, as held by TCRdb, lists in-frame sequences with V and J called but not all clones. Of the missing ones, under half trace to an unresolved V gene in checked studies; the others have no known cause. The table for this sample lists around 250,000 clones; roughly 84% of them were counted only once. The ten biggest clones cover roughly 3.2% of the sample. The source material was PBMCs or T cells enriched from blood (not recorded which). The receptors originated from a man aged 45-65 years who had recovered from COVID-19.

The chain joins TRBV10-3 to TRBJ2-7; TRBD1 might be the D (5 bases). The V and J ends lost 7 bases and 1 base respectively, with 11 bases between them. This CDR3 contains 13 residues. CDR1 is ENHRY, CDR2 SYGVKD, per germline. CDR3 sequence (DNA): TGTGCCATCACCGACAGAGAATCCTACGAGCAGTACTTC. It codes for CAITDRESYEQYF.

The chain links TRBV6-5 to TRBJ2-1; 13 bases map to TRBD2. The CDR3 length is 13 residues. From germline, CDR1 is MNHEY and CDR2 SVGAGI. The V and J ends lost 6 bases and 12 bases, in that order; junction bases with no gene match: 5. Written as DNA, the CDR3 is TGTGCCAGCAGCGGACTAGCGGGGGCCCTGCAGTTCTTC. This codes for CASSGLAGALQFF.

V and J are TRBV7-2 and TRBJ2-1, with 7 bases that match TRBD2. Germline CDR1 SGHTA, CDR2 FQGNSA. With 0 bases clipped from V and 7 bases from J, the junction kept 21 bases outside the gene matches. The CDR3 has 20 residues. The CDR3: CASSLALSVSRGKAANEQFF. The DNA of the CDR3 is TGTGCCAGCAGCTTAGCGTTATCTGTATCGCGGGGGAAGGCCGCAAATGAGCAGTTCTTC.

This clone has a handful of counts. The genes are TRBV7-6 and TRBJ1-6; D gene ambiguous. Trimming took off 5 bases at V and 3 bases at J, with 8 bases between the two ends. There are 14 residues in the CDR3. In germline, CDR1 is SGHVS, CDR2 FNYEAQ. CDR3 in amino acids: CASSPLSYNSPLHF. In DNA form, the CDR3 reads TGTGCCAGCAGCCCGCTAAGCTATAATTCACCCCTCCACTTT. Combining the CDR3 with reference TRBV7-6 and TRBJ1-6 gives the whole variable domain GAGVSQSPRYKVTKRGQDVALRCDPISGHVSLYWYRQALGQGPEFLTYFNYEAQQDKSGLPNDRFSAERPEGSISTLTIQRTEQRDSAMYRCASSPLSYNSPLHFGNGTRLTVT.

The chain uses TRBV3-1 (or the pseudogene TRBV3-2) and TRBJ1-6, with D maybe TRBD1 (5 bases). The CDR3 length is 14 residues. Trimming cost V 3 bases and J 9 bases, with 12 bases left between them. From germline, CDR1 is LGHDT and CDR2 YNNKEL (reference sequence). The CDR3 nucleotides read TGTGCCAGCAGCCATAGGGGATACATTTCACCCCTCCACTTT. This sequence encodes CASSHRGYISPLHF.

The rearrangement joins TRBV27 to TRBJ2-2, with TRBD1 matching over 8 bases. Germline-derived CDR1 and CDR2 are MNHEY and SMNVEV (reference sequence). Trimming cost V 5 bases and J 1 base; bases outside gene matches: 6. The CDR3 has 16 residues. DNA for the CDR3: TGTGCCAGCAGTCCGGGCGGACAGGGGAACACCGGGGAGCTGTTTTTT. This encodes CASSPGGQGNTGELFF.

This chain uses TRBV6-5 with TRBJ2-1, with no clear D. The CDR3 has 14 amino acids. Germline V gene lookup returns CDR1 MNHEY and CDR2 SVGAGI. V lost 0 bases, J lost 5 bases, and 8 bases lay in between. CDR3 in DNA: TGTGCCAGCAGTTACTCGAGGCCCGACAATGAGCAGTTCTTC. It is translated as CASSYSRPDNEQFF.

This clone has just one count. The rearrangement links TRBV7-6 to TRBJ2-7, with 9 bases fitting TRBD2. Germline CDR1 and CDR2: SGHVS and FNYEAQ. V dropped 1 base and J dropped 3; count of bases not matched to a gene: 16. This CDR3 contains 19 residues. The CDR3 DNA is TGTGCCAGCAGCTTAGTTGCTGTTAGCGGGGGCCCGAGAAACTACGAGCAGTACTTC. Encoded protein: CASSLVAVSGGPRNYEQYF.

For this clone: The junction shows a germline mismatch at one end, possibly a read error. V usage is TRBV6-5 and J usage is TRBJ1-2, with D maybe TRBD1 (6 bases). CDR3 length equals 14 residues. Germline V gene sequence: CDR1 MNHEY, CDR2 SVGAGI. The CDR3 reads CASSYLQGNYGCTF. The CDR3 coding sequence is TGTGCCAGCAGTTACTTACAGGGCAACTATGGCTGCACCTTC.

The chain joins TRBV18 to TRBJ1-3; 10 bases line up with TRBD1. Germline CDR1 is KGHSH and CDR2 is LQKENI. This CDR3 contains 18 residues. V shed 6 bases and J 0 bases; nucleotides not matched to a gene: 11. CDR3: CASSSDRDRGYSGNTIYF. CDR3 bases: TGTGCCAGCTCCTCTGACCGGGACAGGGGATACTCTGGAAACACCATATATTTT. Together with reference TRBV18 and TRBJ1-3, the CDR3 gives the full variable domain: NAGVMQNPRHLVRRRGQEARLRCSPMKGHSHVYWYRQLPEEGLKFMVYLQKENIIDESGMPKERFSAEFPKEGPSILRIQQVVRGDSAAYFCASSSDRDRGYSGNTIYFGEGSWLTVV.

This sequence joins TRBV27 and TRBJ1-3; 10 bases fit TRBD1. The CDR3 runs to 16 residues. Germline trimming cut 2 bases from V and 7 bases from J; bases unmatched to any gene: 8. The germline gives CDR1 MNHEY, CDR2 SMNVEV (reference sequence). For the CDR3, the DNA is TGTGCCAGCAGTTTAAACTGGCGGACAGGGGGGAACACCATATATTTT. Translating gives CASSLNWRTGGNTIYF.

V is TRBV4-2 and J is TRBJ1-4, with 7 bases matching TRBD1. CDR1 LGHNA and CDR2 YNFKEQ come from the germline V gene. This CDR3 comprises 15 residues. V lost 0 bases and J lost 9; bases outside the gene matches: 7. The CDR3 loop is CASSQEGQLLQKLFF. The DNA for the CDR3 is TGTGCCAGCAGCCAAGAGGGACAGCTCCTCCAAAAACTGTTTTTT.

This chain uses TRBV5-4 with TRBJ2-3; 12 positions agree with TRBD2. The CDR3 sequence is 16 residues long. The trim removed 1 base at V and 4 bases at J, leaving 4 bases unmatched. CDR1 and CDR2 (germline): SGHNT, YYREEE (reference sequence). CDR3 sequence: CASSLPSGGEADTQYF. The CDR3 coding sequence is TGTGCCAGCAGCTTGCCTAGCGGGGGGGAAGCAGATACGCAGTATTTT.

The CDR3 bases are TGTGCCAGCAGTTTATCTTCCCTTGCGCAGCCCCAGCATTTT. Its protein is CASSLSSLAQPQHF. The V gene is TRBV27, the J gene TRBJ1-5, with D uncertain. The CDR3 loop spans 14 amino acids. V was shortened by 0 bases and J by 7 bases, with 10 bases between the two germline ends. The germline gives CDR1 MNHEY, CDR2 SMNVEV (reference sequence).

The V gene is TRBV5-4, the J gene TRBJ2-5, with D uncertain. The CDR3 runs 13 residues. The V and J ends lost 3 bases and 5 bases respectively, with 11 bases between them. CDR1 is SGHNT, CDR2 YYREEE, per germline (reference sequence). Written as DNA, the CDR3 is TGTGCCAGCAGCTCCATGCTCGAGGAGACCCAGTACTTC. This sequence encodes CASSSMLEETQYF.